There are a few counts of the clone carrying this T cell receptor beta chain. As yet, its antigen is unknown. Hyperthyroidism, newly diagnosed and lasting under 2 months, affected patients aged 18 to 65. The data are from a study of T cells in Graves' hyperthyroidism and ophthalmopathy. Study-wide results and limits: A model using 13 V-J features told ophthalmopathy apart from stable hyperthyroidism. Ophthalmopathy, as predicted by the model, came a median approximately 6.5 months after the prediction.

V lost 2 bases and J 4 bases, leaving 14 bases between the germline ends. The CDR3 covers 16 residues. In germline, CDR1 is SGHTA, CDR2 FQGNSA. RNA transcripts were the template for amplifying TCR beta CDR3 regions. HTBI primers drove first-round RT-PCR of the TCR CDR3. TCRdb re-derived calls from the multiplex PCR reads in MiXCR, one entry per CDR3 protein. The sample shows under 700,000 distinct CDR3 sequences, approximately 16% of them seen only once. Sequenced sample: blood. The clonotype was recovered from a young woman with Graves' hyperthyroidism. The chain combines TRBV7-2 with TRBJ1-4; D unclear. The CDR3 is CASSLWGSWGNEKLFF. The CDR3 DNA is TGTGCCAGCAGCTTATGGGGAAGCTGGGGTAATGAAAAACTGTTTTTT.